This section outlines one TCR beta chain sequence together with its context. Methods used by the authors: Estimation of nucleated cell counts was performed using reference gene primer amplification. Clones were sequenced by immunoSEQ multiplex PCR, and TCRdb holds only the in-frame ones, with some missing. From that table come the V and J calls and clone size; the DNA was used to work out D and trimming. This table holds nearly 200,000 clones, approximately 82% found once. V was pared by 9 bases and J by 4 bases, with 16 bases between. Germline V gives CDR1 KGHDR, CDR2 SFDVKD. The CDR3 runs 14 residues. The sample belongs to a study of blood T cell repertoires in COVID-19. Background on the study: COVID-19 samples from acute and convalescent phases originated in the United States, Italy and Spain. Sources were T cells, B-cell-depleted T cells, or PBMCs; the material itself was cDNA or gDNA.

The clonotype originates from a human donor with acute or convalescent COVID-19. The donor label of this sample is uncertain. Sequencing input: peripheral blood. J is TRBJ2-3 and V is TRBV24-1; TRBD2 is a possible D gene (6 bases). Here the CDR3 DNA reads TGTGCCACCGCCGGGAGCAGGTTGGCAGATACGCAGTATTTT. As protein: CATAGSRLADTQYF.